One sample yielded the 25 T cell receptor beta chains listed below, sequenced in a study of cytomegalovirus exposure and HLA in healthy donors. Primers: 60 Vbeta forward and 13 Jbeta reverse. Sequencing was performed with immunoSEQ multiplex PCR; in TCRdb, only in-frame clones are kept and a portion is missing. Of just over 150,000 clones in the sample, around 84% were seen once. What was sequenced was PBMCs. These receptors all stem from a man between 18 and 35 years old in good health and CMV-seropositive.

The J gene is TRBJ1-6, the V gene TRBV2; 9 bases map to TRBD1. Looked up from germline, CDR1 is SNHLY and CDR2 is FYNNEI. The CDR3 length is 15 residues. Losses at the gene ends were 7 bases for V and 6 bases for J; bases not matched to a gene: 7. In DNA, the CDR3 is TGTGCCAGCAATGTTCCGGGACAGGGTAATTCACCCCTCCACTTT. Its translation: CASNVPGQGNSPLHF.

The table lists this clone with a few counts. V gene TRBV11-3 combines with J gene TRBJ2-1; 11 nucleotides line up with TRBD1. The V gene's germline CDR1 is SGHNT and CDR2 YENEEA. This CDR3 spans 15 amino acids. With 6 bases clipped from V and 4 bases from J, the junction kept 5 bases outside the gene matches. The CDR3 DNA reads TGTGCCAGCAGACCCGGGACAGGGGGATACAATGAGCAGTTCTTC. Protein sequence: CASRPGTGGYNEQFF.

V gene TRBV4-1 combines with J gene TRBJ2-3; D gene unclear. The germline gives CDR1 MGHRA, CDR2 YSYEKL. The CDR3 has 14 residues. V lost 0 bases and J 9 bases, leaving 13 bases between the germline ends. As DNA, the CDR3 is TGCGCCAGCAGCCAAGATGTAGTAGATATCACGCAGTATTTT. Protein sequence: CASSQDVVDITQYF.

The V call is TRBV6-5, the J call TRBJ2-1, with 9 bases fitting TRBD1. V was clipped by 4 bases and J by 2 bases; unmatched bases: 6. This CDR3 contains 16 residues. The germline V gene has CDR1 MNHEY and CDR2 SVGAGI. DNA for the CDR3: TGTGCCAGCAGTTCTACCGGGACAGGGACCTACAATGAGCAGTTCTTC. It translates to CASSSTGTGTYNEQFF.

This clone appeared a single time. This chain uses TRBV19 with TRBJ2-4; TRBD2 agrees at 8 bases. The CDR3 is made up of 14 amino acids. V was clipped by 5 bases and J by 12 bases; unmatched bases: 12. Germline-derived CDR1 and CDR2 are LNHDA and SQIVND (reference sequence). The CDR3 DNA reads as TGTGCCAGTAGTCAGATAGCGGGAAGTGACAGTCAGTACTTC. Amino acids: CASSQIAGSDSQYF.

V is TRBV2 and J is TRBJ1-1; 8 positions agree with TRBD1. Trimming removed 11 bases from V and 11 bases from J; junction bases left unmatched: 16. Germline-derived CDR1 and CDR2 are SNHLY and FYNNEI. This CDR3 comprises 13 residues. CDR3 amino acids: CAGQGQVGSEAFF. CDR3 nucleotide sequence: TGTGCCGGACAGGGACAGGTTGGCTCGGAGGCTTTCTTT.

The V gene is TRBV27, the J gene TRBJ1-6, with D perhaps TRBD1 (5 bases). The CDR3 runs 15 residues. CDR1 and CDR2 (germline): MNHEY, SMNVEV (reference sequence). V dropped 4 bases and J dropped 6 bases, with 13 bases sitting between them. In DNA, the CDR3 is TGTGCCAGCAGTTCTCCAAGGGGATCTAATTCACCCCTCCACTTT. Translated, it gives CASSSPRGSNSPLHF.

The J gene is TRBJ2-3, the V gene TRBV6-5; 7 bases align to TRBD2. There are 15 residues in the CDR3. V shed 0 bases and J 5 bases; nucleotides not matched to a gene: 5. Germline V gene data show CDR1 as MNHEY and CDR2 as SVGAGI. CDR3 nucleotides: TGTGCCAGCAGTTACTCGGGGGGGTCGGGAGATACGCAGTATTTT. Translated: CASSYSGGSGDTQYF.

Of note for this clone: Its ends do not fully match the called genes, so a read error is possible. The CDR3 loop is CASSLPGGNNEQFF. The CDR3 DNA is TGTGCTAGCAGCTTGCCAGGGGGAAACAATGAGCAGTTCTTC. The chain uses TRBV7-7 and TRBJ2-1, with 7 bases matching TRBD1. The CDR3 loop spans 14 amino acids. Looked up from germline, CDR1 is SSHAT and CDR2 is FNYEAQ (reference sequence).

The chain carries TRBV7-9 and TRBJ2-7, with 7 positions matching TRBD1. The CDR3 extends over 14 amino acids. V lost 3 bases to trimming and J lost 7 bases; unmatched junction nucleotides: 9. Germline V gives CDR1 SEHNR, CDR2 FQNEAQ (reference sequence). The CDR3 DNA follows: TGTGCCAGCAGCTTTGAGGGGGCTCGGGGTGAGCAGTACTTC. As protein: CASSFEGARGEQYF.

This clone was recorded only once. The CDR3 loop reads CASSLDRGNTEAFF. The CDR3, as DNA: TGCGCCAGCAGCTTGGACAGGGGTAACACTGAAGCTTTCTTT. The chain links TRBV5-1 to TRBJ1-1; 7 bases align to TRBD1. The junction had 1 base not matched to a gene; V was cut back by 0 bases and J by 2 bases. This CDR3 has 14 residues. CDR1 and CDR2 from the germline V gene are SGHRS and YFSETQ.

The sample holds a few counts of this clone. This chain joins TRBV10-3 and TRBJ2-2; TRBD2 aligns across 7 bases. The CDR3 is 12 residues long. V shed 11 bases, J shed 6 bases, and the junction held 6 bases outside the gene matches. Germline CDR1 reads ENHRY; CDR2 reads SYGVKD. The CDR3 nucleotides are TGTGCCGTCAAGCGGGGTCCCGGGGAGCTGTTTTTT. Translated: CAVKRGPGELFF.

The chain recombines TRBV21-1 with TRBJ2-7; TRBD2 was called by the table and not checked on the DNA. TRBV21-1 is a documented pseudogene. The CDR3 length is 16 residues. CDR3 in amino acids: CASSSVKRALLYEQYF. Here the CDR3 DNA reads TGTGCCAGCAGCTCAGTAAAGCGGGCTCTCCTATACGAGCAGTACTTC.

The chain uses TRBV30 and TRBJ2-2; perhaps TRBD2 as D (6 bases). Germline values: CDR1 GTSNPN, CDR2 SVGIG (reference sequence). Trimming removed 7 bases from V and 5 bases from J, with 14 bases in between. This CDR3 has 13 amino acids. Written as DNA, the CDR3 is TGTGCCTATGACATCAGCGGGACCGGGGAGCTGTTTTTT. Translation: CAYDISGTGELFF. The full variable domain, rest sourced from reference TRBV30 and TRBJ2-2, is SQTIHQWPATLVQPVGSPLSLECTVEGTSNPNLYWYRQAAGRGLQLLFYSVGIGQISSEVPQNLSASRPQDRQFILSSKKLLLSDSGFYLCAYDISGTGELFFGEGSRLTVL.

This clone was seen only once. The CDR3 DNA reads as TGTGCCAGCAGTTACCATGACAGCGGGGAGCTGTTTTTT. This encodes CASSYHDSGELFF. This sequence joins TRBV6-6 and TRBJ2-2, with D maybe TRBD1 (5 bases). This CDR3 is built from 13 residues. Trimming left V 2 bases short and J 7 bases short, with 8 bases between. CDR1 and CDR2 (germline): MNHNY, SVGAGI (reference sequence).

The DNA of the CDR3 is TGCGCCAGCAGCCAAGATCGGGGGGGGAGCTCCTACGAGCAGTACTTC. Protein: CASSQDRGGSSYEQYF. The rearrangement joins TRBV4-3 to TRBJ2-7; 8 positions match TRBD2. There are 16 residues in the CDR3. CDR1 LGHNA and CDR2 YSLEER come from the germline V gene. V shed 0 bases and J 0 bases; nucleotides not matched to a gene: 4.

The chain joins TRBV7-8 to TRBJ2-5, with D possibly TRBD2 on 6 matching bases. The CDR3 extends over 15 amino acids. Germline CDR1 is SGHVS and CDR2 is FQNEAQ. V was trimmed by 1 base and J by 1 base, leaving 10 bases between them. The CDR3 coding sequence is TGTGCCAGCAGCTTAGTTGGGCGGGGCCAAGAGACCCAGTACTTC. It translates to CASSLVGRGQETQYF.

V usage is TRBV9 and J usage is TRBJ2-5; D is perhaps TRBD1 (5 bases). Germline V gives CDR1 SGDLS, CDR2 YYNGEE. The CDR3 spans 14 residues. Deletions cut 0 bases from V and 5 bases from J, with 11 bases between. The CDR3 loop reads CASSVDRGSETQYF. The CDR3 bases are TGTGCCAGCAGCGTAGATAGGGGTAGCGAGACCCAGTACTTC.

CDR3 coding DNA: TGTGCCAGCAGTCCAAGGACACCTGAGTTTGGCTACACCTTC. Protein: CASSPRTPEFGYTF. This rearrangement joins TRBV27 to TRBJ1-2; D might be TRBD1 (5 bases). The CDR3 has 14 amino acids. With 5 bases removed from V and 7 bases from J, the gap between germline ends came to 17 bases. From germline, CDR1 is MNHEY and CDR2 SMNVEV (reference sequence).

The chain is built from TRBV6-1 and TRBJ2-5, with 8 bases aligning to TRBD1. The CDR3 runs to 16 residues. Per the germline V gene, CDR1 is MNHNS and CDR2 is SASEGT. Losses at the gene ends were 0 bases for V and 5 bases for J; bases not matched to a gene: 8. CDR3 nucleotide sequence: TGTGCCAGCAGTGAAGCCTCCAACAGGGGGTGGGAGACCCAGTACTTC. This gives the protein CASSEASNRGWETQYF.

The J gene is TRBJ2-7, the V gene TRBV2, with 8 bases that match TRBD1. V trimming: 6 bases; J trimming: 1 base; junction bases outside the gene matches: 2. CDR1 and CDR2 (germline): SNHLY, FYNNEI. The CDR3 length is 13 residues. The CDR3 sequence: CASRGDRSYEQYF. The CDR3 DNA reads TGTGCCAGCAGGGGGGACAGGTCCTACGAGCAGTACTTC.

The chain has TRBV11-3 and TRBJ2-1, with D possibly matching TRBD2 (6 bases). The CDR3 extends over 16 amino acids. The V and J ends lost 1 base and 6 bases respectively, with 16 bases between them. CDR1 is SGHNT and CDR2 is YENEEA in the germline V gene. The CDR3 DNA reads as TGTGCCAGCAGCTTAGTAGGAGGGACTGCCTCCAATGAGCAGTTCTTC. It codes for CASSLVGGTASNEQFF. The variable domain in full, with the rest retrieved from reference TRBV11-3 and TRBJ2-1, is EAGVVQSPRYKIIEKKQPVAFWCNPISGHNTLYWYLQNLGQGPELLIRYENEEAVDDSQLPKDRFSAERLKGVDSTLKIQPAELGDSAVYLCASSLVGGTASNEQFFGPGTRLTVL.

The chain couples TRBV5-1 to TRBJ2-7, with 8 bases identical to TRBD1. Germline V gives CDR1 SGHRS, CDR2 YFSETQ. This CDR3 spans 13 amino acids. With V trimmed by 4 bases and J by 6 bases, 6 bases remained unmatched. CDR3 in amino acids: CASSIQTGVEQYF. Here the CDR3 DNA reads TGCGCCAGCAGCATCCAGACAGGGGTCGAGCAGTACTTC.

V and J are TRBV6-1 and TRBJ2-7, with D maybe TRBD1 (5 bases). Trimming left V 8 bases short and J 9 bases short, with 17 bases between. CDR3 length equals 12 residues. The germline V gene has CDR1 MNHNS and CDR2 SASEGT. Here the CDR3 DNA reads TGTGCCAGCGTGAGGCAGGGAAGTGTGCAGTACTTC. Amino acids: CASVRQGSVQYF.

V usage is TRBV19 and J usage is TRBJ1-2, with D perhaps TRBD1 (5 bases). The V end lost 2 bases, the J end lost 7 bases, and 11 bases lay between the germline ends. The germline V gene encodes CDR1 LNHDA and CDR2 SQIVND (reference sequence). The CDR3 spans 13 residues. The CDR3 loop is CASSIKGTGGYTF. The CDR3 region has the DNA TGTGCCAGTAGTATAAAGGGTACAGGTGGCTACACCTTC.